This note documents a single T cell receptor (beta chain) sequence. CDR1 and CDR2 from the germline V gene are LGHDT and YNNKEL (reference sequence). Trimming removed 4 bases from V and 3 bases from J; junction bases left unmatched: 8. This CDR3 spans 16 amino acids. Methods used by the authors: Reference gene primers were amplified, and this amplification served to estimate nucleated cell counts. Some clones are missing from TCRdb's copy, which holds only in-frame ones; the method was immunoSEQ multiplex PCR. That table is the source of V, J and clone size, and D and trimming were worked out from the DNA. The sample records 200,000 to 250,000 clones, 85% being singletons. This record comes from a study of blood T cell repertoires in COVID-19. Study-level background: The samples span acute and convalescent COVID-19 from the United States, Italy and Spain.

V and J are TRBV3-1 (or the pseudogene TRBV3-2) and TRBJ1-4; 7 nucleotides agree with TRBD1. Sequencing input: peripheral blood. The TCR originated in a man aged 45 to 65 with COVID-19, enrolled during active disease. The CDR3 nucleotides are TGTGCCAGCAGCCGGAGTATCGGGACAGCTAATGAAAAACTGTTTTTT. This gives the protein CASSRSIGTANEKLFF.